A selection of T cell receptor delta chains follows, all from one sample in a study of gamma-delta T cells after stem cell transplantation. TCRdb fed the RT-PCR reads into CATT to redo clone calling. The sample contains over 9,000 delta-chain clones, 1% to 1.5% of which appear only once. The sequencing sample was made of gamma-delta T cells. These receptor sequences come from a human donor. It is not recorded whose cells these are; they may come from a transplant donor. CDR3s include the opening cysteine and the closing phenylalanine or tryptophan. The D gene is left open where the match is weak. The size of a clone is reported for some rows only, either as once, few or many, or as a class for expanded clones.

many	TRDD3	TRDV2	TRDJ3	CACDTLLGDRGSWDTRQMFF	TGTGCCTGTGACACCTTACTGGGGGATCGTGGCTCCTGGGACACCCGACAGATGTTTTTC
.	TRDD3	TRDV2	TRDJ1	CACDPILGDTARTDKLIF	TGTGCCTGTGACCCGATACTGGGGGACACAGCGCGAACCGATAAACTCATCTTT
medium-sized	TRDD3	TRDV2	TRDJ1	CACDRLGDMYTDKLIF	TGTGCCTGTGACAGACTGGGGGATATGTACACCGATAAACTCATCTTT
few	TRDD3	TRDV2	TRDJ1	CACEELGPNTDKLIF	TGTGCCTGTGAAGAACTGGGGCCGAACACCGATAAACTCATCTTT
.	TRDD3	TRDV2	TRDJ1	CACDPLGATYDKLIF	TGTGCCTGTGACCCACTGGGGGCGACCTACGATAAACTCATCTTT
many	TRDD3	TRDV2	TRDJ1	CACDTVLGVPYTDKLIF	TGTGCCTGTGACACAGTACTGGGGGTCCCGTACACCGATAAACTCATCTTT
.	.	TRDV2	TRDJ1	CACDSVDMGGPYTDKLIF	TGTGCCTGTGACAGCGTGGACATGGGGGGTCCGTACACCGATAAACTCATCTTT
few	TRDD3	TRDV2	TRDJ3	CACDGVGGYRTWDTRQMFF	TGTGCCTGTGACGGGGTTGGGGGATACCGTACCTGGGACACCCGACAGATGTTTTTC
few	TRDD3	TRDV2	TRDJ1	CACDTLGDGQKTVTDKLIF	TGTGCCTGTGACACACTGGGGGATGGACAGAAGACCGTAACCGATAAACTCATCTTC
many	TRDD3	TRDV2	TRDJ2	CACDPLKGDTGATAQLFF	TGTGCCTGTGACCCCCTAAAGGGGGATACCGGGGCGACAGCACAACTCTTCTTT
medium-sized	TRDD3	TRDV2	TRDJ1	CACNLLGDPYTDKLIF	TGTGCCTGTAACCTACTGGGGGATCCTTACACCGATAAACTCATCTTT
few	.	TRDV2	TRDJ1	CACDPIDLGGVPYTDKLIF	TGTGCCTGTGACCCCATCGACCTTGGGGGGGTTCCTTACACCGATAAACTCATCTTT
medium-sized	TRDD3	TRDV2	TRDJ3	CACDTAPLTGGDSSWDTRQMFF	TGTGCCTGTGACACCGCCCCCCTTACTGGGGGGGACAGCTCCTGGGACACCCGACAGATGTTTTTC
medium-sized	TRDD3	TRDV2	TRDJ1	CACDTIPNPGWGILDKLIF	TGTGCCTGTGACACCATTCCGAACCCCGGCTGGGGGATTCTCGATAAACTCATCTTT
many	.	TRDV2	TRDJ1	CACDSISRGSDKLIF	TGTGCCTGTGACAGCATTTCTCGAGGGTCCGATAAACTCATCTTT
many	TRDD3	TRDV2	TRDJ1	CACDTVGSRYEAGGRYTDKLIF	TGTGCCTGTGACACTGTTGGGAGCCGTTACGAGGCTGGGGGAAGGTACACCGATAAACTCATCTTT
medium-sized	TRDD3	TRDV2	TRDJ1	CACDTVGLGDSPGTDKLIF	TGTGCCTGTGACACGGTGGGGTTGGGGGATTCCCCGGGAACCGATAAACTCATCTTT
few	TRDD3	TRDV2	TRDJ1	CARDTWGRTDNLIF	TGTGCCCGTGACACCTGGGGGAGAACCGATAACCTCATCTTT
medium-sized	TRDD3	TRDV2	TRDJ1	CACDTLGDTPDKLIF	TGTGCCTGTGACACCCTGGGGGATACCCCCGATAAACTCATCTTT
many	TRDD3	TRDV2	TRDJ1	CACDTVGLGVPDKLIF	TGTGCCTGTGACACCGTAGGGCTGGGGGTCCCCGATAAACTCATCTTT
.	TRDD3	TRDV2	TRDJ1	CACDTVRTGGHTDKLIF	TGTGCCTGTGACACCGTCCGTACTGGGGGACACACCGATAAACTCATCTTT
many	.	TRDV2	TRDJ3	CACGTVAESTWDTRQMFF	TGTGCCTGTGGCACCGTAGCGGAAAGCACCTGGGACACCCGACAGATGTTTTTC
medium-sized	.	TRDV2	TRDJ1	CACDHMMPSPLRDTDKLIF	TGTGCCTGTGACCACATGATGCCTTCACCCCTCCGGGATACCGATAAACTCATCTTT
many	TRDD3	TRDV2	TRDJ1	CACDTVSGIRGETDKLIF	TGTGCCTGTGACACCGTAAGTGGGATACGCGGGGAAACCGATAAACTCATCTTT
few	TRDD3	TRDV2	TRDJ1	CACDLTGGAIDKLIF	TGTGCCTGTGACCTTACTGGGGGCGCCATCGATAAACTCATCTTT
medium-sized	TRDD3	TRDV2	TRDJ1	CACDTLLGDTKYTDKLIF	TGTGCCTGTGACACCCTACTGGGGGATACAAAGTACACCGATAAACTCATCTTT
many	TRDD3	TRDV2	TRDJ1	CACDSLIGGYGHKLIF	TGTGCCTGTGACAGCCTCATTGGGGGATATGGACATAAACTCATCTTT
few	.	TRDV2	TRDJ3	CARDTGPTLSWDTRQMFF	TGTGCCCGTGACACCGGTCCCACCCTCTCCTGGGACACCCGACAGATGTTTTTC
many	.	TRDV2	TRDJ3	CACDLTVGDSKSWDTRQMFF	TGTGCCTGTGACCTGACAGTAGGGGACTCAAAATCCTGGGACACCCGACAGATGTTTTTC
many	TRDD3	TRDV2	TRDJ1	CACDAMGDTGKLIF	TGTGCCTGTGACGCCATGGGGGATACGGGGAAACTCATCTTT
medium-sized	TRDD3	TRDV2	TRDJ1	CACDRLLGETDKLIF	TGTGCCTGTGACAGGTTACTGGGGGAAACCGATAAACTCATCTTT
medium-sized	.	TRDV2	TRDJ1	CACDTLVEADKLIF	TGTGCCTGTGACACACTGGTTGAGGCCGATAAACTCATCTTT
many	TRDD3	TRDV2	TRDJ1	CACDTLSDWGIKTDKLIF	TGTGCCTGTGACACCTTGAGCGACTGGGGGATAAAAACCGATAAACTCATCTTT
few	TRDD3	TRDV2	TRDJ1	CACDTVATGGSLPKLIF	TGTGCCTGTGACACCGTGGCCACTGGGGGATCCCTGCCTAAACTCATCTTT
few	TRDD3	TRDV2	TRDJ1	CACDPILGDTDDDKLIF	TGTGCCTGTGACCCTATACTGGGGGATACGGACGACGATAAACTCATCTTT
medium-sized	.	TRDV2	TRDJ1	CACDTVGGYTDKLIF	TGTGCCTGTGACACGGTGGGTGGTTACACCGATAAACTCATCTTT
medium-sized	TRDD3	TRDV3	TRDJ1	CASRRGGYHPTDKLIF	TGTGCCTCTAGGAGGGGGGGATATCATCCCACCGATAAACTCATCTTT
.	TRDD3	TRDV2	TRDJ1	CACDLLGDTTTDKLIF	TGTGCCTGTGACCTACTGGGGGATACGACGACCGATAAACTCATCTTT
many	TRDD3	TRDV2	TRDJ1	CACVPLGEGRAGDTDKLIF	TGTGCCTGTGTCCCACTGGGGGAAGGACGCGCGGGGGATACCGATAAACTCATCTTT
medium-sized	TRDD3	TRDV2	TRDJ3	CACDTGHLLGDTRSWDTRQMFF	TGTGCCTGTGACACCGGACACTTACTGGGGGATACTAGATCCTGGGACACCCGACAGATGTTTTTC
.	TRDD3	TRDV2	TRDJ1	CACDTVRLRPLLGDTGDTDKLIF	TGTGCCTGTGACACCGTTAGACTACGACCGCTACTGGGGGATACGGGGGACACCGATAAACTCATCTTT
few	TRDD3	TRDV2	TRDJ1	CACDTVGGSASYTDKLIF	TGTGCCTGTGACACCGTTGGGGGATCCGCCTCGTACACCGATAAACTCATCTTT
medium-sized	TRDD3	TRDV2	TRDJ1	CACDRNWGTGYTDKLIF	TGTGCCTGTGACAGGAACTGGGGGACGGGGTACACCGATAAACTCATCTTT
large	.	TRDV2	TRDJ1	CACDPVSGAYTDKLIF	TGTGCCTGTGACCCCGTGAGTGGCGCGTACACCGATAAACTCATCTTT
few	TRDD3	TRDV2	TRDJ3	CACDTGGYDVRGSWDTRQMFF	TGTGCCTGTGACACTGGGGGATACGACGTGAGGGGGTCCTGGGACACCCGACAGATGTTTTTC
few	TRDD3	TRDV2	TRDJ1	CACDVLGDTRTDKLIF	TGTGCCTGTGACGTACTGGGGGATACGCGCACCGATAAACTCATCTTT
medium-sized	TRDD3	TRDV2	TRDJ1	CACDAVERGIPLDKLIF	TGTGCCTGTGACGCGGTCGAAAGGGGGATACCCCTCGATAAACTCATCTTT
few	TRDD3	TRDV2	TRDJ3	CACDTGWGIREGDSWDTRQMFF	TGTGCCTGTGACACCGGATGGGGGATACGCGAGGGGGACTCCTGGGACACCCGACAGATGTTTTTC
medium-sized	TRDD3	TRDV2	TRDJ1	CACDTLQPEVLGDQYTDKLIF	TGTGCCTGTGACACTCTGCAGCCCGAGGTACTGGGGGATCAGTACACCGATAAACTCATCTTT